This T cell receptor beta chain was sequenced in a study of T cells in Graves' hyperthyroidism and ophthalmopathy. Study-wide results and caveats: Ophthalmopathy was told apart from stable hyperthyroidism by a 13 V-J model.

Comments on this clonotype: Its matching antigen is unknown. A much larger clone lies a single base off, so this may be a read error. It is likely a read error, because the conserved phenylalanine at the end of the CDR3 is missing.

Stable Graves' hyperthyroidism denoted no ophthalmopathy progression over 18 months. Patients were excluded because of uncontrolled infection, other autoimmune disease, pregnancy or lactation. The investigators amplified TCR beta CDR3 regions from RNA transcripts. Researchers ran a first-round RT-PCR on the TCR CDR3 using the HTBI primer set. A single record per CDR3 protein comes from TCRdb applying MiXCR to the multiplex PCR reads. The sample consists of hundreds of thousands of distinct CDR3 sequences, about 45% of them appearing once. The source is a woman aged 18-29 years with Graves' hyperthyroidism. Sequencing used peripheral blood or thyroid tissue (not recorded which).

The chain's CDR3 is CSAYDSLDGYTS. The CDR3 DNA reads TGCAGCGCCTACGACAGTTTAGATGGCTACACCTCC. V usage is TRBV29-1 and J usage is TRBJ1-2; a possible D gene is TRBD1 (5 bases). CDR3 length: 12 amino acids. The germline V and J ends were trimmed by 7 bases and 6 bases, with 15 bases remaining between them. Germline V gene sequence: CDR1 SQVTM, CDR2 ANQGSEA.